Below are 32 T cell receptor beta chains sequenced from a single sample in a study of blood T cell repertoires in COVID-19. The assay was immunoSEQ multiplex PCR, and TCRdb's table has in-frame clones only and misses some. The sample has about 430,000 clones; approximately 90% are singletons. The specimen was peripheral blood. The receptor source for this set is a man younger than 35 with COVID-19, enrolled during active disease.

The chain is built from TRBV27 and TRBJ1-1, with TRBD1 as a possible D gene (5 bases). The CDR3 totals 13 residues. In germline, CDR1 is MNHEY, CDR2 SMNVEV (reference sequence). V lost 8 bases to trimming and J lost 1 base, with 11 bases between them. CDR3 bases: TGTGCCAGCGGATTCACAGGGAACACTGAAGCTTTCTTT. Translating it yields CASGFTGNTEAFF.

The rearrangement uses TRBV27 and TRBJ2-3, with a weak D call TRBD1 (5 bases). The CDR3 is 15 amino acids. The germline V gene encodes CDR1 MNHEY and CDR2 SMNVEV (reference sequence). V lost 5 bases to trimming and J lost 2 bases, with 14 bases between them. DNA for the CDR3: TGTGCCAGCAGTCCCAGACAGCCCACCACAGATACGCAGTATTTT. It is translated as CASSPRQPTTDTQYF.

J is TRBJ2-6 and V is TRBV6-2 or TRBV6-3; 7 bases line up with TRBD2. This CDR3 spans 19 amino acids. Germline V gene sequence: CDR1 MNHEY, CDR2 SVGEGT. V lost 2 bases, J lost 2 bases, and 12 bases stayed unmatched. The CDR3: CASSYPVGGTGTGANVLTF. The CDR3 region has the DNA TGTGCCAGCAGTTACCCCGTGGGGGGGACTGGAACTGGGGCCAACGTCCTGACTTTC.

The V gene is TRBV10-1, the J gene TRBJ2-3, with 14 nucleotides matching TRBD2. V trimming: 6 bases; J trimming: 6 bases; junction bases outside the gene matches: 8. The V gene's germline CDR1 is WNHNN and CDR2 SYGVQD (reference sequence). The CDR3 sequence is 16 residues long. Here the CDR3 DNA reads TGCGCCAGCAGCATGACTAGCGGGGGGGCCTTTGATACGCAGTATTTT. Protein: CASSMTSGGAFDTQYF.

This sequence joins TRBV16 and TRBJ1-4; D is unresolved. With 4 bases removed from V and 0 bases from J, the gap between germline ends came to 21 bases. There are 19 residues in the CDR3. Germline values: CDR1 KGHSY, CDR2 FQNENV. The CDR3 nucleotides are TGTGCCAGCAGCCTCTCATTGGGAGTTATTTCCGCAACTAATGAAAAACTGTTTTTT. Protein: CASSLSLGVISATNEKLFF.

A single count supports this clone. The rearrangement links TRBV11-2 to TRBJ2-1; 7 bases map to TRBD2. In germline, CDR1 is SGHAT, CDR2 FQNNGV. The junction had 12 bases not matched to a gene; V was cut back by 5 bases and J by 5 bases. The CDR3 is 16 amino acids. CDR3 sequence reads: CASSEERGYPDNEQFF. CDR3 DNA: TGTGCCAGCAGCGAGGAGCGGGGCTATCCGGACAATGAGCAGTTCTTC.

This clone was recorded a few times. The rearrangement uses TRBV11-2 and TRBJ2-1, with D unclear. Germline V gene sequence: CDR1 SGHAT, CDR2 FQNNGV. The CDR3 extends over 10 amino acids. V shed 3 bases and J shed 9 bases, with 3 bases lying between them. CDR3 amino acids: CASSFSEQFF. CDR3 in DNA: TGTGCCAGCAGCTTCAGTGAGCAGTTCTTC.

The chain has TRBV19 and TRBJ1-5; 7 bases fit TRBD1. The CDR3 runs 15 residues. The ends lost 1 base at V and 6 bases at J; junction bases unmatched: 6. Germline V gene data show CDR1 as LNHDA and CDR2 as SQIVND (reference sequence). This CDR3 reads CASSIVAGGSQPQHF. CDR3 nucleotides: TGTGCCAGTAGTATAGTGGCAGGGGGTAGTCAGCCCCAGCATTTT.

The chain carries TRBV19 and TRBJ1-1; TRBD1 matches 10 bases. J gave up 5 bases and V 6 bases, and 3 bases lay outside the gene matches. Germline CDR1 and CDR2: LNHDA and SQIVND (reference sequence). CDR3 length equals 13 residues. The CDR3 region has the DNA TGTGCCAGTAGCCAGGACAGGGGGACTGAAGCTTTCTTT. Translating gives CASSQDRGTEAFF.

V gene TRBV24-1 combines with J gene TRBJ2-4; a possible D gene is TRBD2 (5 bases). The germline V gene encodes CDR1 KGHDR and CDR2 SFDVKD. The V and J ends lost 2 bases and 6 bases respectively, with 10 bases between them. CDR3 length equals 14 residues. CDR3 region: CATSDSTEGNIQYF. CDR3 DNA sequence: TGTGCCACCAGTGATTCCACAGAGGGAAACATTCAGTACTTC.

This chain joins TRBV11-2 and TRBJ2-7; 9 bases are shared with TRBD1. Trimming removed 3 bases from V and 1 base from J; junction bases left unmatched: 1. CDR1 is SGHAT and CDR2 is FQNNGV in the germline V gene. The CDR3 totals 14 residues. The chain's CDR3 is CASSFGTGSYEQYF. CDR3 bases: TGTGCCAGCAGCTTCGGGACAGGGTCCTACGAGCAGTACTTC.

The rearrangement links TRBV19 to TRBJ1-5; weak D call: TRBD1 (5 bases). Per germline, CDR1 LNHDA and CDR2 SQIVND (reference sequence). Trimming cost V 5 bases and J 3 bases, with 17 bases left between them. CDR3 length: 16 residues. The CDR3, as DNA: TGTGCCAGTAGTCCCACTGGGCAGGGTGACAATCAGCCCCAGCATTTT. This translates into CASSPTGQGDNQPQHF.

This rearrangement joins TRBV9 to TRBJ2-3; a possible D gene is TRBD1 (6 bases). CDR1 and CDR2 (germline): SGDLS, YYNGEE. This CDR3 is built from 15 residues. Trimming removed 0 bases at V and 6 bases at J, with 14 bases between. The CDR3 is CASSVGVRGLDTQYF. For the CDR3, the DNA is TGTGCCAGCAGCGTAGGAGTCAGGGGTTTGGATACGCAGTATTTT.

CDR3 coding DNA: TGTGCCAGCAGATTGGTCCGGGACAGGGGCTACGAGCAGTACTTC. Translation: CASRLVRDRGYEQYF. This rearrangement joins TRBV6-5 to TRBJ2-7; 10 positions match TRBD1. CDR3 length equals 15 residues. Germline lookup yields CDR1 MNHEY and CDR2 SVGAGI. The ends lost 6 bases at V and 3 bases at J; junction bases unmatched: 8.

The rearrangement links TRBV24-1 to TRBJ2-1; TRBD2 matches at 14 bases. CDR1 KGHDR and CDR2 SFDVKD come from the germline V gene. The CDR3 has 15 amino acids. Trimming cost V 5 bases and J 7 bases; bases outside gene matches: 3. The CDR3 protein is CATSGLAGGRNEQFF. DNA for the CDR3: TGTGCCACCAGTGGACTAGCGGGAGGGCGGAATGAGCAGTTCTTC.

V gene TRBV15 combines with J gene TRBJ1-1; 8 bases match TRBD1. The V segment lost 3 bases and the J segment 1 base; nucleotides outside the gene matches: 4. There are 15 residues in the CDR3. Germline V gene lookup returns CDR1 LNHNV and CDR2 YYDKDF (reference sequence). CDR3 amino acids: CATSSPGQANTEAFF. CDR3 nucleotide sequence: TGTGCCACCAGCAGTCCGGGACAGGCGAACACTGAAGCTTTCTTT.

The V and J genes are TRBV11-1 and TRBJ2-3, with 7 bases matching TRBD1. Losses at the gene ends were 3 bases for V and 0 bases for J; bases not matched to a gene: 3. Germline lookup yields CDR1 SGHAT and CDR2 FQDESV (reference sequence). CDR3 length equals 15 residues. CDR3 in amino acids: CASSFRDSSTDTQYF. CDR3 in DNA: TGTGCCAGCAGCTTCCGGGACAGTAGCACAGATACGCAGTATTTT.

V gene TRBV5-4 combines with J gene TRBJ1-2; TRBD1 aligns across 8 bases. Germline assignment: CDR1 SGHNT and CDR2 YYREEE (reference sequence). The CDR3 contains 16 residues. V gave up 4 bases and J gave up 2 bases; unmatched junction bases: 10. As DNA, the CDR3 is TGTGCCAGCAGCCGAGCCTGGACAGGGCTAAACTATGGCTACACCTTC. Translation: CASSRAWTGLNYGYTF.

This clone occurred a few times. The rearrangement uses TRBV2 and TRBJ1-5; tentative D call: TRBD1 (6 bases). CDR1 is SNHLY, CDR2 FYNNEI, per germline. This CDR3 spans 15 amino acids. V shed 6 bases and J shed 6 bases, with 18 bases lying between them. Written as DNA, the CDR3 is TGTGCCAGCAGCCTCGGAAGGGCAGGGGTTCAGCCCCAGCATTTT. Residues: CASSLGRAGVQPQHF. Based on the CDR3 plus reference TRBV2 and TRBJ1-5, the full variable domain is EPEVTQTPSHQVTQMGQEVILRCVPISNHLYFYWYRQILGQKVEFLVSFYNNEISEKSEIFDDQFSVERPDGSNFTLKIRSTKLEDSAMYFCASSLGRAGVQPQHFGDGTRLSIL.

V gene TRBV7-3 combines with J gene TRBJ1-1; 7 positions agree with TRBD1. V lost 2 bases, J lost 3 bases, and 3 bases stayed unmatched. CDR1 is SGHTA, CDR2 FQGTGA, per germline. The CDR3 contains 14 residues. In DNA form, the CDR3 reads TGTGCCAGCAGCTTACAGGGGGGCGACACTGAAGCTTTCTTT. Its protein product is CASSLQGGDTEAFF.

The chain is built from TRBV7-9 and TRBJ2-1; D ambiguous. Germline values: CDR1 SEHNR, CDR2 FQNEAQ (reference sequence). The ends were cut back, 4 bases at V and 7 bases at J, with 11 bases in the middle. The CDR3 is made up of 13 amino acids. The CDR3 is CASSSGAANEQFF. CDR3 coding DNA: TGTGCCAGCAGCTCAGGCGCTGCGAATGAGCAGTTCTTC.

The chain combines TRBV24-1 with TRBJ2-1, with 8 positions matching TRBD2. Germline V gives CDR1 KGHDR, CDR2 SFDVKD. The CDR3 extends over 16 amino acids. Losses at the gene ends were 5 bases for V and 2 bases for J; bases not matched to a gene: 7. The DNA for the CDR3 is TGTGCCACCAGTGGAAGAGCGGGAGAGACCTACAATGAGCAGTTCTTC. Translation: CATSGRAGETYNEQFF.

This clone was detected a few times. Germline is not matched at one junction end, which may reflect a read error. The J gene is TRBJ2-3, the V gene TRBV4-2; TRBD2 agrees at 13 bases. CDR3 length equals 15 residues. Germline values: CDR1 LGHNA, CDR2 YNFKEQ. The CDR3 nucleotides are TGTGCCAGCAGCCAAGATGGGACTAGCGGGAACTACGCCCATTTT. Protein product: CASSQDGTSGNYAHF.

For the CDR3, the DNA is TGTGCCAGCAGCTTCAGGGAGGTAGGATACGAGCAGTACTTC. Protein product: CASSFREVGYEQYF. This chain joins TRBV6-5 and TRBJ2-7; D may be TRBD2 (6 bases). The V and J ends lost 6 bases and 4 bases respectively, with 16 bases between them. The CDR3 loop spans 14 amino acids. CDR1 is MNHEY, CDR2 SVGAGI, per germline.

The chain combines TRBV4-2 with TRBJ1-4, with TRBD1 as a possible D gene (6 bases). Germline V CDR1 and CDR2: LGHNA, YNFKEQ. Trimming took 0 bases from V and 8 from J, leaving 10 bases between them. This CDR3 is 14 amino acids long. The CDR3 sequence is CASSQDRTAEKLFF. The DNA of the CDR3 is TGTGCCAGCAGCCAAGATAGGACAGCCGAAAAACTGTTTTTT.

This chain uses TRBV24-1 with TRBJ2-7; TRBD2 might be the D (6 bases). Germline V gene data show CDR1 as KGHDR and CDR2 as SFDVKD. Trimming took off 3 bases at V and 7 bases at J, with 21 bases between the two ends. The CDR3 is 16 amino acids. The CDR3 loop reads CATSDAGRPWGGEQYF. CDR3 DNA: TGTGCCACCAGTGATGCGGGGCGCCCGTGGGGTGGGGAGCAGTACTTC.

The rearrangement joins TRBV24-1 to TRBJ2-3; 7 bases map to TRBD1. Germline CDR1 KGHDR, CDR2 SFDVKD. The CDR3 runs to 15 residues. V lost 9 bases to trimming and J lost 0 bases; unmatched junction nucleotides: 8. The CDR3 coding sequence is TGTGCCACCGAGCCAACAGGGGCTAGCACAGATACGCAGTATTTT. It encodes CATEPTGASTDTQYF.

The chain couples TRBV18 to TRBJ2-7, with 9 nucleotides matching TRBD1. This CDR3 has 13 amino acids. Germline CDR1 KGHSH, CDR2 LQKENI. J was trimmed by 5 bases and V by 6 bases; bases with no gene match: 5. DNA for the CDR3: TGTGCCAGCTCGGACAGGGGAGCCCACGAGCAGTACTTC. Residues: CASSDRGAHEQYF.

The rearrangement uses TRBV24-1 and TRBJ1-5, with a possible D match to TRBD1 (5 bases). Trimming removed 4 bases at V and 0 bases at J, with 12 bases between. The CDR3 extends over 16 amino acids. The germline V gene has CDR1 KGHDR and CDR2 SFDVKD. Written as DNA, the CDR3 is TGTGCCACCAGTGACCTGGACACGATTAGCAATCAGCCCCAGCATTTT. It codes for CATSDLDTISNQPQHF.

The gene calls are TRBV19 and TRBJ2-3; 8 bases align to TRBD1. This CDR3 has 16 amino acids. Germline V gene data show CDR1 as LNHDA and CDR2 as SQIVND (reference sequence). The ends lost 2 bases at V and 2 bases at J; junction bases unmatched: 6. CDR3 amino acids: CASSILWDRYTDTQYF. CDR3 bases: TGTGCCAGTAGTATATTGTGGGACAGGTACACAGATACGCAGTATTTT.

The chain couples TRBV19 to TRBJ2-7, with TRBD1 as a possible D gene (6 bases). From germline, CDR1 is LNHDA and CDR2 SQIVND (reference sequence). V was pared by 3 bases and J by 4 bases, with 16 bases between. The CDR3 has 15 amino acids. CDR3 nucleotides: TGTGCCAGTAGTATTCGGTCAGGGGATGGTTACGAGCAGTACTTC. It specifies CASSIRSGDGYEQYF.

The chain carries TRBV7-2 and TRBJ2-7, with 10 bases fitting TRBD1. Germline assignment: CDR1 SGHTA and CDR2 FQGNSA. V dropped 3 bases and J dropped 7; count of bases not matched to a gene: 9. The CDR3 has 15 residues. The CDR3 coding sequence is TGTGCCAGCAGCTTGACCGGGACAGGGGCGAGGGAGCAGTACTTC. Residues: CASSLTGTGAREQYF.